The following is a T cell receptor beta chain sequence with its context. CDR1 is SGHRS, CDR2 YFSETQ, per germline. This CDR3 has 16 residues. With 4 bases removed from V and 3 bases from J, the gap between germline ends came to 20 bases. This specimen belongs to a study of shared clonotypes between healthy human individuals. Approximately 220 ng DNA, around 30,000 T cell genomes, went into each sorted-subset replicate PCR. Libraries were prepared by immunoSEQ multiplex PCR; TCRdb keeps only in-frame clonotypes and omits some of them. The sample has a few million clones; around 90% are singletons. The V gene is TRBV5-1, the J gene TRBJ2-7; D is perhaps TRBD1 (6 bases). This TCR came from a man between 18 and 35 years old in good health. Some clones in this sample may be carry-over from other donors' samples. Sequenced: naive CD4+ T cells from PBMCs. Subset denoted: CD45RA+ positively selected. CDR3 sequence reads: CASSKPSDSLNYEQYF. The CDR3 DNA follows: TGCGCCAGCAGCAAGCCTTCGGACAGCCTGAACTACGAGCAGTACTTC. Complete variable domain (other parts from reference TRBV5-1 and TRBJ2-7): KAGVTQTPRYLIKTRGQQVTLSCSPISGHRSVSWYQQTPGQGLQFLFEYFSETQRNKGNFPGRFSGRQFSNSRSEMNVSTLELGDSALYLCASSKPSDSLNYEQYFGPGTRLTVT.